Listed below are T cell receptor beta chains from one sample, sequenced in a study of control samples from healthy donors and cancer patients. The repertoire was sequenced with immunoSEQ multiplex PCR; TCRdb's copy has only in-frame clones and lacks some. The sample records 100,000 or so clones, around 89% being singletons. What was sequenced was blood. The source is a man under 40 in good health. Both conserved end residues are part of each CDR3. The D gene is left open where the match is weak. Clone size is not always given. Where it is, it says once, few, many or a class for expanded clones.

D gene	clone size	V gene	J gene	CDR3 protein	CDR3 DNA
-	-	TRBV11-3	TRBJ2-1	CASSLHSLSNEQFF	TGTGCCAGCAGCTTACACAGCCTCTCCAATGAGCAGTTCTTC
TRBD1	-	TRBV20-1	TRBJ1-2	CSASSLTGRGYTF	TGCAGTGCTAGTTCTTTGACAGGGCGCGGCTACACCTTC
-	once	TRBV6-5	TRBJ2-2	CASSLDSSGELFF	TGTGCCAGCAGCCTCGACAGTTCAGGGGAGCTGTTTTTT
TRBD1	-	TRBV28	TRBJ2-4	CASSTYRTGGKNIQYF	TGTGCCAGCAGTACCTACCGGACAGGGGGAAAAAACATTCAGTACTTC
-	-	TRBV24-1	TRBJ2-3	CATSGTTDTQYF	TGTGCCACCAGTGGAACCACAGATACGCAGTATTTT
-	-	TRBV7-2	TRBJ1-1	CASSLGARTEAFF	TGTGCCAGCAGCTTAGGGGCCCGCACTGAAGCTTTCTTT
TRBD2	-	TRBV30	TRBJ2-3	CACAAGEATDTQYF	TGTGCATGCGCAGCGGGGGAGGCCACAGATACGCAGTATTTT
-	-	TRBV5-1	TRBJ2-1	CASRQDPTSSNEQFF	TGCGCCAGCAGACAAGACCCCACTTCCTCCAATGAGCAGTTCTTC
-	once	TRBV6-2/TRBV6-3	TRBJ2-1	CASSFAPDRGAKYNEQFF	TGTGCCAGCAGTTTTGCCCCGGATAGGGGGGCTAAATACAATGAGCAGTTCTTC
TRBD1	-	TRBV5-1	TRBJ2-5	CASSSGTGGYQETQYF	TGCGCCAGCAGCTCCGGGACAGGGGGGTACCAAGAGACCCAGTACTTC
-	-	TRBV6-5	TRBJ1-3	CASSYSRELSGNTIYF	TGTGCCAGCAGTTACTCGAGGGAACTCTCTGGAAACACCATATATTTT
TRBD1	-	TRBV2	TRBJ2-7	CASSRDRGYEQYF	TGTGCCAGCAGTAGGGACAGGGGCTACGAGCAGTACTTC
-	-	TRBV19	TRBJ1-5	CASSMWGASQPQHF	TGTGCCAGTAGTATGTGGGGGGCGAGTCAGCCCCAGCATTTT
TRBD2	-	TRBV5-8	TRBJ2-4	CASSWTSVLAKNIQYF	TGTGCCAGCAGCTGGACTAGCGTATTAGCCAAAAACATTCAGTACTTC
-	-	TRBV9	TRBJ2-5	CASSSGPGQETQYF	TGTGCCAGCAGCTCCGGACCAGGCCAAGAGACCCAGTACTTC
-	-	TRBV5-4	TRBJ1-2	CASSLEGVGGYTF	TGTGCCAGCAGCTTGGAGGGGGTAGGTGGCTACACCTTC
-	-	TRBV2	TRBJ2-7	CASRWGAGEQYF	TGTGCCAGCAGGTGGGGCGCGGGCGAGCAGTACTTC
TRBD1	-	TRBV2	TRBJ2-5	CANSGQSKETQYF	TGTGCCAACTCGGGACAGAGCAAAGAGACCCAGTACTTC
-	-	TRBV7-9	TRBJ1-2	CASSNPADYGYTF	TGTGCCAGCAGCAACCCCGCGGACTATGGCTACACCTTC
TRBD1	-	TRBV24-1	TRBJ1-5	CATGDRGGEPQHF	TGTGCCACCGGGGACAGGGGGGGCGAGCCCCAGCATTTT
-	-	TRBV6-2/TRBV6-3	TRBJ2-3	CASSRLVNGDTQYF	TGTGCCAGCAGTCGACTAGTAAATGGAGATACGCAGTATTTT
-	once	TRBV28	TRBJ2-7	CASSLFGAYYEQYF	TGTGCCAGCAGTTTATTTGGTGCCTACTACGAGCAGTACTTC
-	-	TRBV5-6	TRBJ1-2	CASSLPQGNYGYTF	TGTGCCAGCAGCTTACCACAGGGTAACTATGGCTACACCTTC
TRBD2	once	TRBV7-8	TRBJ2-1	CASSLVGSLAGRLGNEQFF	TGTGCCAGCAGCTTAGTGGGCAGCCTAGCGGGACGTTTAGGCAATGAGCAGTTCTTC
-	-	TRBV6-4	TRBJ2-1	CASSEEIQSPYNEQFF	TGTGCCAGCAGTGAGGAGATACAAAGCCCCTACAATGAGCAGTTCTTC
TRBD1	-	TRBV9	TRBJ1-4	CASSVRGTGEKLFF	TGTGCCAGCAGCGTAAGAGGGACAGGCGAAAAACTGTTTTTT
TRBD1	-	TRBV9	TRBJ1-2	CASSGVPGQGRDNYGYTF	TGTGCCAGCAGCGGAGTCCCGGGACAGGGGAGGGATAACTATGGCTACACCTTC
TRBD2	-	TRBV12-5	TRBJ2-3	CASGLGTSGTTDTQYF	TGTGCTAGTGGTTTGGGGACTAGCGGAACTACAGATACGCAGTATTTT
-	-	TRBV20-1	TRBJ2-5	CSAREETQYF	TGCAGTGCTAGAGAAGAGACCCAGTACTTC
-	-	TRBV30	TRBJ2-2	CAWSGYSGELFF	TGTGCCTGGAGTGGATATTCCGGGGAGCTGTTTTTT
TRBD1	-	TRBV27	TRBJ2-7	CASSLEQGAYEQYF	TGTGCCAGCAGTTTAGAACAGGGGGCCTACGAGCAGTACTTC
TRBD2	-	TRBV2	TRBJ2-3	CASKAGGPGTDTQYF	TGTGCCAGCAAGGCGGGGGGGCCGGGGACAGATACGCAGTATTTT
-	-	TRBV27	TRBJ2-2	CASSLALTGELFF	TGTGCCAGCAGTTTAGCACTCACCGGGGAGCTGTTTTTT
-	once	TRBV19	TRBJ2-3	CASSIPPHTQYF	TGTGCCAGTAGTATTCCACCCCATACGCAGTATTTT
-	-	TRBV7-2	TRBJ2-1	CASSFALSTYNEQFF	TGTGCCAGCAGCTTCGCCCTCTCCACCTACAATGAGCAGTTCTTC
-	-	TRBV6-1	TRBJ1-1	CASSERREAFF	TGTGCCAGCAGTGAACGCCGTGAAGCTTTCTTT
-	-	TRBV11-2	TRBJ1-1	CASSLFAQGLTEAFF	TGTGCCAGCAGCTTATTCGCTCAGGGACTCACTGAAGCTTTCTTT
-	-	TRBV9	TRBJ2-6	CASSPFGGRSGANVLTF	TGTGCCAGCAGCCCATTCGGAGGCCGCTCTGGGGCCAACGTCCTGACTTTC
-	-	TRBV5-1	TRBJ2-4	CASSRVGDGAKNIQYF	TGCGCCAGCAGCAGGGTTGGGGACGGGGCCAAAAACATTCAGTACTTC
-	-	TRBV25-1	TRBJ1-5	CASSVDGGNQPQHF	TGTGCCAGCAGCGTAGACGGGGGCAATCAGCCCCAGCATTTT
TRBD1	-	TRBV11-2	TRBJ1-5	CASASDRGSNQPQHF	TGTGCCAGCGCCTCAGACAGGGGTAGCAATCAGCCCCAGCATTTT
-	-	TRBV30	TRBJ1-5	CAWSNYRDGQHF	TGTGCCTGGAGTAACTATCGGGACGGCCAGCATTTT
-	-	TRBV2	TRBJ1-1	CASSAGPQGAFF	TGTGCCAGCAGTGCAGGGCCTCAGGGAGCTTTCTTT
TRBD2	-	TRBV7-8	TRBJ2-2	CASSYTGTSGRTGELFF	TGTGCCAGCAGCTACACCGGGACTAGCGGGAGAACCGGGGAGCTGTTTTTT
-	-	TRBV2	TRBJ1-6	CASSGRRSSSYNSPLHF	TGTGCCAGCAGCGGACGACGGTCGAGCTCCTATAATTCACCCCTCCACTTT
TRBD1	-	TRBV7-9	TRBJ1-2	CASSRGRQGAYGYTF	TGTGCCAGTAGTAGGGGGCGACAGGGAGCCTATGGCTACACCTTC
-	-	TRBV7-8	TRBJ1-1	CASSLRFPGRGTEAFF	TGTGCCAGCAGCTTGAGGTTCCCAGGGCGGGGCACTGAAGCTTTCTTT
-	-	TRBV24-1	TRBJ2-1	CATSDPRVRNEQFF	TGTGCCACCAGTGATCCGAGGGTAAGGAATGAGCAGTTCTTC
-	-	TRBV11-2	TRBJ2-7	CASSPLGDYEQYF	TGTGCCAGCAGCCCACTGGGGGACTACGAGCAGTACTTC
-	-	TRBV9	TRBJ2-7	CASRAGTSYEQYF	TGTGCCAGCAGAGCCGGGACCTCCTACGAGCAGTACTTC
-	-	TRBV15	TRBJ2-2	CATSRAGTYTGELFF	TGTGCCACCAGCAGAGCCGGGACGTACACCGGGGAGCTGTTTTTT
-	once	TRBV6-1	TRBJ1-3	CASSEGVPGTSGNTIYF	TGTGCCAGCAGTGAAGGCGTCCCGGGGACCTCTGGAAACACCATATATTTT